These T cell receptor beta chains were read from a single sample in a study of cytomegalovirus exposure and HLA in healthy donors. Clones were sequenced by immunoSEQ multiplex PCR, and TCRdb holds only the in-frame ones, with some missing. This sample has about 280,000 clones, with roughly 90% found just once. The sequenced sample was PBMCs. Receptor source: a woman aged 18-35 years in good health and CMV-seronegative. Each CDR3 is given with its conserved first and last residue. The D gene is left open where the match is weak. Clone sizes are given selectively: once, few, many, or a class where the clone is expanded.

d_gene,j_gene,v_gene,abundance,CDR3aa,CDR3nt
NA,TRBJ2-6,TRBV10-3,once,CAIRIDTSGANVLTF,TGTGCCATCAGGATTGACACTTCTGGGGCCAACGTCCTGACTTTC
NA,TRBJ2-1,TRBV5-4,NA,CASSQPSSSSPNEQFF,TGTGCCAGCAGTCAACCGTCTAGTAGTAGCCCTAATGAGCAGTTCTTC
NA,TRBJ2-7,TRBV6-5,NA,CASTGVGYEQYF,TGTGCCAGCACCGGAGTGGGCTACGAGCAGTACTTC
TRBD2,TRBJ2-3,TRBV5-1,NA,CASSRGGRLAVSTDTQYF,TGCGCCAGCAGCCGCGGGGGAAGGCTAGCGGTAAGCACAGATACGCAGTATTTT
NA,TRBJ1-6,TRBV6-5,NA,CASSYSGSRGNSPLHF,TGTGCCAGCAGTTACTCTGGGTCCCGGGGGAATTCACCCCTCCACTTT
NA,TRBJ2-3,TRBV27,NA,CASSSTSYTSTDTQYF,TGTGCCAGCAGTTCGACTAGTTACACTAGCACAGATACGCAGTATTTT
NA,TRBJ2-7,TRBV7-9,few,CASSLATSEQYF,TGTGCCAGCAGCTTAGCTACGAGCGAGCAGTACTTC
TRBD1,TRBJ2-1,TRBV7-3,once,CASSFGTGRNEQFF,TGTGCCAGCAGCTTCGGGACAGGGAGAAATGAGCAGTTCTTC
NA,TRBJ1-5,TRBV7-2,NA,CASSLGFRGNQPQHF,TGTGCCAGCAGCTTAGGGTTTCGGGGCAATCAGCCCCAGCATTTT
NA,TRBJ1-1,TRBV5-1,NA,CASSLTTENTEAFF,TGCGCCAGCAGCCTGACGACTGAGAACACTGAAGCTTTCTTT
NA,TRBJ1-1,TRBV19,once,CASRLGGGGKNTEAFF,TGTGCCAGTAGACTCGGGGGGGGCGGCAAGAACACTGAAGCTTTCTTT
NA,TRBJ1-2,TRBV6-5,NA,CASSQAFVNYGYTF,TGTGCCAGCTCCCAAGCGTTCGTTAACTATGGCTACACCTTC
TRBD2,TRBJ2-6,TRBV9,NA,CASSEGLAVSGANVLTF,TGTGCCAGCAGCGAGGGACTAGCGGTTTCTGGGGCCAACGTCCTGACTTTC
TRBD1,TRBJ1-4,TRBV29-1,few,CSFRDRLNEKLFF,TGCAGCTTCCGGGACAGACTTAATGAAAAACTGTTTTTT
TRBD1,TRBJ1-1,TRBV6-1,few,CASRGGTGGHTEAFF,TGTGCCAGCAGGGGGGGGACAGGGGGTCACACTGAAGCTTTCTTT
TRBD1,TRBJ1-1,TRBV5-1,NA,CASTSQGVNTEAFF,TGCGCCAGCACCTCGCAGGGGGTTAACACTGAAGCTTTCTTT
NA,TRBJ1-2,TRBV13,NA,CASSFYRVRDGYTF,TGTGCCAGCAGCTTTTACAGGGTCCGTGATGGCTACACCTTC
NA,TRBJ2-7,TRBV5-4,NA,CASSLGWGSSAGQYF,TGTGCCAGCAGCTTGGGGTGGGGTAGCTCGGCGGGGCAGTACTTC
TRBD2,TRBJ2-1,TRBV9,NA,CASSVGLAGLGYNEQFF,TGTGCCAGCAGCGTAGGACTAGCGGGGTTGGGGTACAATGAGCAGTTCTTC
NA,TRBJ1-1,TRBV30,NA,CAWSTANTEAFF,TGTGCCTGGAGCACAGCGAACACTGAAGCTTTCTTT
NA,TRBJ1-3,TRBV6-5,NA,CASRPQGTSGNTIYF,TGTGCCAGCAGGCCTCAGGGGACCTCTGGAAACACCATATATTTT
TRBD1,TRBJ2-5,TRBV5-1,once,CASSFRTGGLWETQYF,TGCGCCAGCAGCTTCAGGACAGGGGGCCTTTGGGAGACCCAGTACTTC
NA,TRBJ2-2,TRBV19,NA,CASTRREAGELFF,TGTGCCAGTACTAGGAGGGAGGCCGGGGAGCTGTTTTTT
TRBD2,TRBJ2-5,TRBV9,NA,CASSASGAETQYF,TGTGCCAGCAGCGCCAGCGGGGCTGAGACCCAGTACTTC
NA,TRBJ2-2,TRBV6-5,NA,CASSLLDTGELFF,TGTGCCAGCAGTCTCCTTGACACCGGGGAGCTGTTTTTT
TRBD1,TRBJ1-2,TRBV9,NA,CASSAGTGGTYGYTF,TGTGCCAGCAGCGCCGGGACAGGGGGTACTTATGGCTACACCTTC
TRBD1,TRBJ2-7,TRBV19,NA,CASSIGDRAVYEQYF,TGTGCCAGTAGTATAGGTGACAGGGCGGTTTACGAGCAGTACTTC
TRBD2,TRBJ2-1,TRBV5-1,NA,CASTRIRGGSYNEQFF,TGCGCCAGCACCCGGATTCGGGGGGGGAGCTACAATGAGCAGTTCTTC
TRBD1,TRBJ1-3,TRBV14,NA,CASSQVGTGFKKVSGNTIYF,TGTGCCAGCAGCCAAGTCGGGACAGGGTTTAAGAAGGTCTCTGGAAACACCATATATTTT
NA,TRBJ1-4,TRBV19,NA,CASSIGSGVDEKLFF,TGTGCCAGTAGTATAGGCAGCGGCGTTGATGAAAAACTGTTTTTT
TRBD2,TRBJ2-7,TRBV5-4,NA,CASSSTRGGLSSYEQYF,TGTGCCAGCAGCTCAACTCGGGGGGGGTTGAGCTCCTACGAGCAGTACTTC
TRBD2,TRBJ2-5,TRBV9,NA,CASSAGLAQETQYF,TGTGCCAGCAGCGCGGGACTAGCACAAGAGACCCAGTACTTC
TRBD1,TRBJ1-4,TRBV4-1,NA,CASSLMTGGDEKLFF,TGCGCCAGCAGCCTCATGACAGGGGGGGATGAAAAACTGTTTTTT
TRBD1,TRBJ1-1,TRBV19,NA,CASREGAAEAFF,TGTGCCAGTAGGGAGGGGGCGGCTGAAGCTTTCTTT
TRBD2,TRBJ2-7,TRBV6-1,NA,CAGGPSGGAWEQYF,TGTGCAGGAGGGCCGAGCGGGGGGGCATGGGAGCAGTACTTC
NA,TRBJ1-6,TRBV10-1,NA,CASSEWRFNSPLHF,TGCGCCAGCAGTGAGTGGCGGTTTAATTCACCCCTCCACTTT
NA,TRBJ1-5,TRBV6-5,NA,CASSASGVQPQHF,TGTGCCAGCAGTGCATCAGGGGTTCAGCCCCAGCATTTT
TRBD1,TRBJ1-1,TRBV30,few,CAWGSGGPTEAFF,TGTGCCTGGGGGTCAGGGGGCCCTACTGAAGCTTTCTTT
TRBD1,TRBJ2-3,TRBV2,NA,CASRNRGNTDTQYF,TGTGCCAGCAGGAACAGGGGGAACACAGATACGCAGTATTTT
NA,TRBJ2-7,TRBV27,NA,CASSWGREYEQYF,TGTGCCAGCAGTTGGGGCAGGGAATACGAGCAGTACTTC
NA,TRBJ1-1,TRBV27,few,CASRGAAVEAFF,TGTGCCAGCAGAGGAGCGGCAGTTGAAGCTTTCTTT
NA,TRBJ1-1,TRBV30,NA,CAWSRTGRESEAFF,TGTGCCTGGAGTCGCACAGGGAGGGAATCTGAAGCTTTCTTT
TRBD2,TRBJ2-7,TRBV11-2,NA,CASSLTGGADEQYF,TGTGCCAGCAGCTTAACCGGGGGGGCAGACGAGCAGTACTTC
NA,TRBJ2-1,TRBV27,NA,CASSLASSYNEQFF,TGTGCCAGCAGTTTAGCCAGCTCCTACAATGAGCAGTTCTTC
NA,TRBJ1-2,TRBV7-6,NA,CASSPSRVNYGYTF,TGTGCCAGCAGCCCAAGCCGGGTAAACTATGGCTACACCTTC
NA,TRBJ2-3,TRBV5-6,NA,CASSLEGTDTQYF,TGTGCCAGCAGCTTAGAGGGCACAGATACGCAGTATTTT
TRBD1,TRBJ2-1,TRBV27,NA,CASSLYPPQGAIEQEDEQFF,TGTGCCAGCAGTTTATACCCACCCCAGGGGGCGATCGAACAGGAGGATGAGCAGTTCTTC
TRBD1,TRBJ2-3,TRBV7-2,NA,CASSQTGRRDTQYF,TGTGCCAGCAGCCAGACAGGGAGACGAGATACGCAGTATTTT
NA,TRBJ2-1,TRBV29-1,NA,CSVALANEQFF,TGCAGCGTTGCTCTAGCTAATGAGCAGTTCTTC
TRBD1,TRBJ1-2,TRBV13,once,CASSLAGGSYGYTF,TGTGCCAGCAGCTTAGCAGGGGGCAGCTATGGCTACACCTTC
NA,TRBJ1-2,TRBV5-4,NA,CASSLRQGYGYTF,TGTGCCAGCAGCTTGAGGCAGGGGTATGGCTACACCTTC
NA,TRBJ1-2,TRBV7-9,NA,CASSWTGDHYGYTF,TGTGCCAGCAGCTGGACGGGGGACCACTATGGCTACACCTTC
NA,TRBJ1-2,TRBV29-1,NA,CSVEDQTGYGYTF,TGCAGCGTTGAAGATCAAACAGGTTACGGCTACACCTTC
TRBD2,TRBJ2-2,TRBV30,NA,CAWRTTGLAGTPGELFF,TGTGCCTGGAGGACCACCGGACTAGCGGGCACCCCCGGGGAGCTGTTTTTT
NA,TRBJ1-2,TRBV9,NA,CASSVREEQGTRYGYTF,TGTGCCAGCAGCGTCCGAGAAGAGCAGGGGACTAGGTATGGCTACACCTTC
NA,TRBJ1-1,TRBV4-1,NA,CASSQDPRIWTEAFF,TGCGCCAGCAGCCAAGACCCGAGGATATGGACTGAAGCTTTCTTT
NA,TRBJ2-7,TRBV6-5,NA,CASSPGEWLDYEQYF,TGTGCCAGCAGTCCCGGAGAATGGTTAGACTACGAGCAGTACTTC